This entry describes one T cell receptor beta chain. Its antigen is still unknown. A multiplex PCR was run with 60 Vbeta primers and 13 Jbeta primers. Repertoires were generated with immunoSEQ multiplex PCR, while TCRdb's copy carries only in-frame clones and drops some. Counted here are roughly 140,000 clones, less than 85% occurring once; the ten biggest clones make up approximately 6%. This CDR3 comprises 18 residues. The sample is drawn from a study of cytomegalovirus exposure and HLA in healthy donors. General observations from the study: With later analysis, a missense DCLRE1C variant became linked to TCR beta V- and J-gene trimming.

The specimen was PBMCs. This sequence was found in a man between 50 and 59 years old in good health and CMV-seropositive. V and J are TRBV21-1 and TRBJ2-7; the D call of TRBD1 is as the table states it, not checked on the DNA. TRBV21-1 is noted as a pseudogene. CDR3 DNA sequence: TGTGCCAGCAGCGGAACACAGGGGGCCGCGACTAGAGACTACGAGCAGTACTTC. It translates to CASSGTQGAATRDYEQYF.